This is a list of T cell receptor beta chains from one sample in a study of monozygotic twins with inflammatory bowel disease. TCRdb re-called the 5' RACE reads and gives one entry per CDR3 protein, without DNA. This table lists over 150,000 distinct CDR3 sequences. The sample was blood. All receptors derive from a human donor with ulcerative colitis or Crohn's disease, or a healthy co-twin of an affected twin (not recorded which). CDR3s include the opening cysteine and the closing phenylalanine or tryptophan.

CDR3	V	J
CATSDFPDWGYGYTF	TRBV24-1	TRBJ1-2
CASSLGGTGSDTQYF	TRBV5-1	TRBJ2-3
CASSLTLLGTEAFF	TRBV12-3/TRBV12-4	TRBJ1-1
CASSMRLAVYNEQFF	TRBV7-8	TRBJ2-1
CAISGAGGPGNEQYF	TRBV10-3	TRBJ2-7
CSARKGQGLKTQYF	TRBV20-1	TRBJ2-5
CASSITSGRARDTQYF	TRBV5-1	TRBJ2-3
CASSLDNSGANVLTF	TRBV6-5	TRBJ2-6
CASSWGLAGVAYNEQFF	TRBV5-1	TRBJ2-1
CATRGQGEETQYF	TRBV24-1	TRBJ2-5
CSARDKVNTEAFF	TRBV20-1	TRBJ1-1
CASSLFIRDPKGFTHEAFF	TRBV5-1	TRBJ1-1
CASTNSRSRSSNNEQFF	TRBV12-3/TRBV12-4	TRBJ2-1
CASITGTDFNSNQPQHF	TRBV5-1	TRBJ1-5
CASAGEVYEQYF	TRBV7-9	TRBJ2-7
CSAGISGAGDGNTIYF	TRBV20-1	TRBJ1-3
CSVADLGAKNIQYF	TRBV29-1	TRBJ2-4
CSAYRDGATNEKLFF	TRBV20-1	TRBJ1-4
CSARRDRGETQYF	TRBV20-1	TRBJ2-5
CASSLEVQPGELFF	TRBV5-1	TRBJ2-2
CASSGTGTYTF	TRBV9	TRBJ1-2
CASSQDGVTEAFF	TRBV3-1	TRBJ1-1
CASSLVPSGYQETQYF	TRBV28	TRBJ2-5
CASSPRLGGDGYEQYF	TRBV9	TRBJ2-7
CAWSEDRIGQPQHF	TRBV30	TRBJ1-5
CASSLWGDQETQHF	TRBV12-3/TRBV12-4	TRBJ2-5
CSVVFGGYYNEQFF	TRBV29-1	TRBJ2-1
CASSLGALSSEQYF	TRBV7-2	TRBJ2-7
CASSSPGTSGIEQFF	TRBV28	TRBJ2-1
CASAGVGNTEAFF	TRBV25-1	TRBJ1-1
CASSLTGLFYEQYF	TRBV28	TRBJ2-7
CASSLEEGRTTQYF	TRBV11-2	TRBJ2-5
CASSLRTSGNQETQYF	TRBV3-1	TRBJ2-5
CSAKATLSNSPLHF	TRBV20-1	TRBJ1-6
CASSLRSVSSLAGELFF	TRBV7-9	TRBJ2-2
CASSLDQAMNTEAFF	TRBV5-1	TRBJ1-1
CASSLRSGDLLHEQYF	TRBV7-3	TRBJ2-7
CASSYGTDGYTF	TRBV6-5	TRBJ1-2
CASSSALGTDTQYF	TRBV7-3	TRBJ2-3
CASSFATRQETQYF	TRBV5-1	TRBJ2-5
CSVEDRKVSSYEQYF	TRBV29-1	TRBJ2-7
CASGRDRGGETQYF	TRBV7-2	TRBJ2-5
CASSFPLGLAGGPPQYF	TRBV28	TRBJ2-7
CASSETRQEPNRQAFF	TRBV10-1	TRBJ1-1
CSARSGRKANTGELFF	TRBV20-1	TRBJ2-2
CASSHGLSSNYGYTF	TRBV27	TRBJ1-2
CASSPIGTAYNEQFF	TRBV28	TRBJ2-1
CASSSDWGDYGYTF	TRBV7-9	TRBJ1-2
CASRQTGQGGEKLFF	TRBV7-2	TRBJ1-4
CASSQYRGRLVEAFF	TRBV6-2/TRBV6-3	TRBJ1-1
CASSVPPRGVYEQFF	TRBV28	TRBJ2-1
CASSLAVRVNNEQFF	TRBV5-1	TRBJ2-1
CATSREAVNEQFF	TRBV15	TRBJ2-1
CASSRGLGTQETQYF	TRBV5-6	TRBJ2-5
CASSGTSGKQETQYF	TRBV5-1	TRBJ2-5
CASSLIGGTGKDGELFF	TRBV7-3	TRBJ2-2
CASSETGAYWEQYF	TRBV10-1	TRBJ2-7